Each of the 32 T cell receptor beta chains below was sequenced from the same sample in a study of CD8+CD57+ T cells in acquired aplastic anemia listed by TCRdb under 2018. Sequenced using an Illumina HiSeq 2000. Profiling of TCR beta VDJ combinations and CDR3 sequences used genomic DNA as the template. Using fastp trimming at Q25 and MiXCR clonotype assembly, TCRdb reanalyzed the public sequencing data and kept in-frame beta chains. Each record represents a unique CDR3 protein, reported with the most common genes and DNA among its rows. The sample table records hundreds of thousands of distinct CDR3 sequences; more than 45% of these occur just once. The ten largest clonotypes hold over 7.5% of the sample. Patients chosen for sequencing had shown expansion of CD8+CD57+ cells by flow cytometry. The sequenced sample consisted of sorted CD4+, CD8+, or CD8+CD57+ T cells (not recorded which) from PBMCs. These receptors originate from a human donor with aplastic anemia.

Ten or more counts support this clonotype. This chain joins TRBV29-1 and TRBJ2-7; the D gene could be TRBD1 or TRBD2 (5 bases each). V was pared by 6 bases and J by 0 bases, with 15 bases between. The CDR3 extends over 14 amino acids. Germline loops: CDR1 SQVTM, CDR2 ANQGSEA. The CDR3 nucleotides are TGCAGCGTGGGCCGGGACGGCAGCTCCTACGAGCAGTACTTC. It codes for CSVGRDGSSYEQYF.

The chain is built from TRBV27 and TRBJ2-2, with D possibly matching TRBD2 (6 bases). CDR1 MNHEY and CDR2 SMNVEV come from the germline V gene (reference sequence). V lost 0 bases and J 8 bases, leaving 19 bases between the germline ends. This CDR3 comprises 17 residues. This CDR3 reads CASSLSTGVFFRGELFF. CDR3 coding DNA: TGTGCCAGCAGTTTATCGACGGGGGTTTTTTTTAGAGGGGAGCTGTTTTTT.

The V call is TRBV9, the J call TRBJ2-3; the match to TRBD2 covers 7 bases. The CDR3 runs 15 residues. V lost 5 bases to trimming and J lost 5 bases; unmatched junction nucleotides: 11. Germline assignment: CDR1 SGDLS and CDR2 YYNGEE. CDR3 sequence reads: CASSQTSVRVDTQYF. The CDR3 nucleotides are TGTGCCAGCAGTCAAACTAGCGTGAGGGTAGATACGCAGTATTTT. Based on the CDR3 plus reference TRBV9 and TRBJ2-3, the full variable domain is DSGVTQTPKHLITATGQRVTLRCSPRSGDLSVYWYQQSLDQGLQFLIQYYNGEERAKGNILERFSAQQFPDLHSELNLSSLELGDSALYFCASSQTSVRVDTQYFGPGTRLTVL.

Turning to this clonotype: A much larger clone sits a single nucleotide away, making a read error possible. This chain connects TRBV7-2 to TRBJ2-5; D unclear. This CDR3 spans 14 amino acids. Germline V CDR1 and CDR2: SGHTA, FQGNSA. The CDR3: CAGSLWQPQETQYF. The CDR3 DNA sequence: TGTGCCGGCAGCTTGTGGCAACCGCAAGAGACCCAGTACTTC.

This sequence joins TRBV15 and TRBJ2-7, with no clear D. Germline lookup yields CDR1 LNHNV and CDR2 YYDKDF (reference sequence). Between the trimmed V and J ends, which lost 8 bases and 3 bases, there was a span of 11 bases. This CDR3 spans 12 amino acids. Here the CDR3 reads CATSGSYYEQYF. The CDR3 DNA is TGTGCCACCTCCGGCAGCTACTACGAGCAGTACTTC.

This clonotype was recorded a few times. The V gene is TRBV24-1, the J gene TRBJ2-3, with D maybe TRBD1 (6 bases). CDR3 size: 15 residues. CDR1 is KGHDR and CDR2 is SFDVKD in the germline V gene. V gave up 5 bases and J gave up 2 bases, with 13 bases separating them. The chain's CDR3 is CATSGTGQYTDTQYF. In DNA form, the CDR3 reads TGTGCCACCAGTGGTACAGGACAGTACACAGATACGCAGTATTTT.

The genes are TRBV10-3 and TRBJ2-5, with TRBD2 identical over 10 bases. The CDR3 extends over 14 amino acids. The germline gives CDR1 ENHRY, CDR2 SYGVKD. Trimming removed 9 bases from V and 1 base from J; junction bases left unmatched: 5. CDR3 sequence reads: CAIRTSGGQETQYF. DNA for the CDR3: TGTGCCATAAGGACTAGCGGAGGCCAAGAGACCCAGTACTTC.

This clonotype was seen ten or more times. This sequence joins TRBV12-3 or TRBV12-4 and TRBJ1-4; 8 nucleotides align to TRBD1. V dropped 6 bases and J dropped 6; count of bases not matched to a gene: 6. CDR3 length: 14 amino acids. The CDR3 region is CASRRRGPDEKLFF. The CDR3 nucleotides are TGTGCCAGCAGACGCAGGGGGCCGGATGAAAAACTGTTTTTT.

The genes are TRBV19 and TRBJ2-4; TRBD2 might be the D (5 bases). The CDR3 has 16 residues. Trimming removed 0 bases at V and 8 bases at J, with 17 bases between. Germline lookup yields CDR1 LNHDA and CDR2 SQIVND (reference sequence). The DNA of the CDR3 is TGTGCCAGTAGTATAGATCTCTGGGAGCCGAGGGACATTCAGTACTTC. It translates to CASSIDLWEPRDIQYF. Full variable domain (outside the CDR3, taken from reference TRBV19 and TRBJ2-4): DGGITQSPKYLFRKEGQNVTLSCEQNLNHDAMYWYRQDPGQGLRLIYYSQIVNDFQKGDIAEGYSVSREKKESFPLTVTSAQKNPTAFYLCASSIDLWEPRDIQYFGAGTRLSVL.

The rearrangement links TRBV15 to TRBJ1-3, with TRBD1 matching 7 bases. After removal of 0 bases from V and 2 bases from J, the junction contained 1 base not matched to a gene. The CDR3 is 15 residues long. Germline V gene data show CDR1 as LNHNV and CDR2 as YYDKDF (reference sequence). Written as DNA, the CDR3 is TGTGCCACCAGCAGAGATCAGGGGGCTGGAAACACCATATATTTT. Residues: CATSRDQGAGNTIYF.

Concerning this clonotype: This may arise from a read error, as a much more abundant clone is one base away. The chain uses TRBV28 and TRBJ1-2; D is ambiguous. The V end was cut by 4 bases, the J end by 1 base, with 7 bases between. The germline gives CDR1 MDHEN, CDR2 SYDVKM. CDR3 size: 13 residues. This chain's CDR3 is CASSSSLNYGYTF. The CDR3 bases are TGTGCCAGCAGTTCATCACTTAACTATGGCTACACCTTC.

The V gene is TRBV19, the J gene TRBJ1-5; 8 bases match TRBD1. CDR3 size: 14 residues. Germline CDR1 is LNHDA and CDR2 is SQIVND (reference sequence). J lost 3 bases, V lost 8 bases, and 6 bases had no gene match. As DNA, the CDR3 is TGTGCCAGTGGCGGACAGGGCATCAATCAGCCCCAGCATTTT. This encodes CASGGQGINQPQHF.

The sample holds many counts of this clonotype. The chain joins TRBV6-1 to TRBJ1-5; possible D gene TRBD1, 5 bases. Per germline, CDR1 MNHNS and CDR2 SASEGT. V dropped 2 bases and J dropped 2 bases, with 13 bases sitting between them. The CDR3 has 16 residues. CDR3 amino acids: CASSELAGQGNQPQHF. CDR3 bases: TGTGCCAGCAGTGAACTGGCAGGGCAGGGCAATCAGCCCCAGCATTTT.

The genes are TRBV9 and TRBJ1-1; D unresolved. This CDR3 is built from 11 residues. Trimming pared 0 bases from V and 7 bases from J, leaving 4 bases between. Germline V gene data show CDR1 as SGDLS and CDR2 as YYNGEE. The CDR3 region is CASSVVGEAFF. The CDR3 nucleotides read TGTGCCAGCAGCGTAGTTGGTGAAGCTTTCTTT. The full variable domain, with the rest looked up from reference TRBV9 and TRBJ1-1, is DSGVTQTPKHLITATGQRVTLRCSPRSGDLSVYWYQQSLDQGLQFLIQYYNGEERAKGNILERFSAQQFPDLHSELNLSSLELGDSALYFCASSVVGEAFFGQGTRLTVV.

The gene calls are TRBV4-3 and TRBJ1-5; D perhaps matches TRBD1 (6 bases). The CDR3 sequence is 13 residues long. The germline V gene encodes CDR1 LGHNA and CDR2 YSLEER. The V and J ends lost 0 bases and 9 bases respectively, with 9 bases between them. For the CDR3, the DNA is TGCGCCAGCAGCCAAGAGGGGGGCTTGCCCCAGCATTTT. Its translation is CASSQEGGLPQHF.

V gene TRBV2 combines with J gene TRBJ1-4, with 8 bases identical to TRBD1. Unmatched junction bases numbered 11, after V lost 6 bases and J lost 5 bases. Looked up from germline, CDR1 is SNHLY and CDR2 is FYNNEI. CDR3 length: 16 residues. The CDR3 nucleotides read TGTGCCAGCAGCCCTCCGACAGGGGCGGAAAATGAAAAACTGTTTTTT. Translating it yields CASSPPTGAENEKLFF.

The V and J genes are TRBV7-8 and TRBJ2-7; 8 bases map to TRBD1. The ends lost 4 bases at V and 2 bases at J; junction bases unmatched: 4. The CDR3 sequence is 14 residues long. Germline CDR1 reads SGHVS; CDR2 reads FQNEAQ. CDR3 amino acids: CASSYGTGTYEQYF. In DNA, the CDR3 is TGTGCCAGCAGCTACGGGACAGGAACCTACGAGCAGTACTTC.

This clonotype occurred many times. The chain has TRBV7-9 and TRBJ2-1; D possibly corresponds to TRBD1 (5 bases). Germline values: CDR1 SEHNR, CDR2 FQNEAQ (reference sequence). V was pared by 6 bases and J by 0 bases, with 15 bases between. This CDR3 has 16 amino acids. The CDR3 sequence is CASSPRQTVSYNEQFF. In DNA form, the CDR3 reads TGTGCCAGCAGTCCTCGACAGACGGTCTCCTACAATGAGCAGTTCTTC. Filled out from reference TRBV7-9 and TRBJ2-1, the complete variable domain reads DTGVSQNPRHKITKRGQNVTFRCDPISEHNRLYWYRQTLGQGPEFLTYFQNEAQLEKSRLLSDRFSAERPKGSFSTLEIQRTEQGDSAMYLCASSPRQTVSYNEQFFGPGTRLTVL.

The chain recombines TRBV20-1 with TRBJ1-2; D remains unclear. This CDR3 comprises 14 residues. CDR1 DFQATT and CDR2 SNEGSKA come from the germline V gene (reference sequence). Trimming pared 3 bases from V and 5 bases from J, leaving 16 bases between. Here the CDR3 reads CSARLGGQPYGYTF. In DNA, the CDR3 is TGCAGTGCTAGGTTAGGTGGCCAACCTTATGGCTACACCTTC.

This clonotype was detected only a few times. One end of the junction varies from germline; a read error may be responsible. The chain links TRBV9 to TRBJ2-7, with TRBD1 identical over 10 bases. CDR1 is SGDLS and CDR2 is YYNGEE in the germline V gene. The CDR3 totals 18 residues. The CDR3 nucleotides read TGTGCCAGCAGCGCGGATGGAAGGGACAGGGGTTACGAGTACGAGCTGTACTTC. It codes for CASSADGRDRGYEYELYF. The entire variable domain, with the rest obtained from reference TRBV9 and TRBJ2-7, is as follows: DSGVTQTPKHLITATGQRVTLRCSPRSGDLSVYWYQQSLDQGLQFLIQYYNGEERAKGNILERFSAQQFPDLHSELNLSSLELGDSALYFCASSADGRDRGYEYELYFGPGTRLTVT.

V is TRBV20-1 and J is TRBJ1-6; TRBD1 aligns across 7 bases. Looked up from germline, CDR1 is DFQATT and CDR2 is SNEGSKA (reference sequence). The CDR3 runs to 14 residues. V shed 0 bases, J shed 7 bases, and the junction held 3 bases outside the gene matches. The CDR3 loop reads CSARDGTENSPLHF. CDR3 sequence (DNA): TGCAGTGCTAGAGATGGGACAGAGAATTCACCCCTCCACTTT.

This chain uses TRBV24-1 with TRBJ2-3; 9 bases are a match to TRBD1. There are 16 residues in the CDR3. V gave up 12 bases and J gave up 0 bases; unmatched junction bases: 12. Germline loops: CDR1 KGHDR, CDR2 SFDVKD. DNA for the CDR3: TGTGCCGCCTGGGGACAGGGTTTGGCGAGCACAGATACGCAGTATTTT. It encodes CAAWGQGLASTDTQYF.

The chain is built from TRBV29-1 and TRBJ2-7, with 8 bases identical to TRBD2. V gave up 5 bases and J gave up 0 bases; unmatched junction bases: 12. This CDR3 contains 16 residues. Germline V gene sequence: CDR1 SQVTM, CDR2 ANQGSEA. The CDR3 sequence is CSVSGGAPPCSYEQYF. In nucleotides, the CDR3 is TGCAGCGTTAGCGGGGGTGCACCTCCGTGCTCCTACGAGCAGTACTTC.

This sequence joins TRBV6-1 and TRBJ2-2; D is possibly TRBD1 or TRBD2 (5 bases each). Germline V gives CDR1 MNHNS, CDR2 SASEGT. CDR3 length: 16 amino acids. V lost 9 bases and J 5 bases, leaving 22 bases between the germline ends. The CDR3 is CASGGRSSEVTGELFF. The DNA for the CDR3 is TGTGCCAGTGGGGGACGCAGCTCCGAAGTGACCGGGGAGCTGTTTTTT.

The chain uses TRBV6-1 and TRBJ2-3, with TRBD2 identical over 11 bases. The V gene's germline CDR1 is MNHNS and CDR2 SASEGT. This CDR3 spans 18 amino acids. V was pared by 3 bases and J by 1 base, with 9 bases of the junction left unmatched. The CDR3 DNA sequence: TGTGCCAGCAGTGAGACCCACTTAGCGGGAGGGGGCACAGATACGCAGTATTTT. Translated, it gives CASSETHLAGGGTDTQYF.

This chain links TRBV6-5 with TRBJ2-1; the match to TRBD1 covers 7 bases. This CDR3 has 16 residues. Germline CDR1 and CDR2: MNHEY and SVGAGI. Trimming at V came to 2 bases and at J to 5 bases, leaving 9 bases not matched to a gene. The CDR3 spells CASSYRVRQGHNEQFF. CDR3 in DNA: TGTGCCAGCAGTTACAGGGTCAGACAGGGCCACAATGAGCAGTTCTTC.

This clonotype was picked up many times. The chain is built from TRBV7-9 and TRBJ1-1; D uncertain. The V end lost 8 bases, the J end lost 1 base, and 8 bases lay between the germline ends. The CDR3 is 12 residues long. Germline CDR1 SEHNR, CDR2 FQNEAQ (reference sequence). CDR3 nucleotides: TGTGCCAGCGATAACGCGAACACTGAAGCTTTCTTT. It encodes CASDNANTEAFF.

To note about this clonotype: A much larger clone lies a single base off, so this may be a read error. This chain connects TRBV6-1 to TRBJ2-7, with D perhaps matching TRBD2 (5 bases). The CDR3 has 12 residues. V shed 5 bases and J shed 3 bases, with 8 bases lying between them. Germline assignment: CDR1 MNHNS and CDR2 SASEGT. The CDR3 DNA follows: TGTGCCAGCAGTTACCGGGACTACGAGCAGTACTTC. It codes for CASSYRDYEQYF.

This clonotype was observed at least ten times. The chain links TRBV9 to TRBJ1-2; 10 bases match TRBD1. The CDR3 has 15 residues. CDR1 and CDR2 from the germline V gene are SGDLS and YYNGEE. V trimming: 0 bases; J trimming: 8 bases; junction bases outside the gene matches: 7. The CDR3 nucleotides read TGTGCCAGCAGCGTAGCCTCGGGACAGGGGAACGGCTACACCTTC. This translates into CASSVASGQGNGYTF.

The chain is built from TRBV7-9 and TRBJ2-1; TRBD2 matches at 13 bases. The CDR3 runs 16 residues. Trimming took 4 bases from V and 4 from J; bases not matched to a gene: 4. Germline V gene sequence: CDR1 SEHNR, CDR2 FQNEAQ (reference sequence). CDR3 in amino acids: CASSWRTSGGYNEQFF. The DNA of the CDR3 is TGTGCCAGCAGCTGGCGGACTAGCGGGGGATACAATGAGCAGTTCTTC. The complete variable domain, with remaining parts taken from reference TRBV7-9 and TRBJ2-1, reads DTGVSQNPRHKITKRGQNVTFRCDPISEHNRLYWYRQTLGQGPEFLTYFQNEAQLEKSRLLSDRFSAERPKGSFSTLEIQRTEQGDSAMYLCASSWRTSGGYNEQFFGPGTRLTVL.

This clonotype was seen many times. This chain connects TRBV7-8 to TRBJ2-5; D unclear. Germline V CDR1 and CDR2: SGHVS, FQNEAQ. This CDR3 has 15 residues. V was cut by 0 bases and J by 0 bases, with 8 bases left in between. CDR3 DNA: TGTGCCAGCAGCTTAGCGCCGGCAGACCAAGAGACCCAGTACTTC. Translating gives CASSLAPADQETQYF. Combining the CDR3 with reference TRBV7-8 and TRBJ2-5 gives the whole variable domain GAGVSQSPRYKVAKRGQDVALRCDPISGHVSLFWYQQALGQGPEFLTYFQNEAQLDKSGLPSDRFFAERPEGSVSTLKIQRTQQEDSAVYLCASSLAPADQETQYFGPGTRLLVL.

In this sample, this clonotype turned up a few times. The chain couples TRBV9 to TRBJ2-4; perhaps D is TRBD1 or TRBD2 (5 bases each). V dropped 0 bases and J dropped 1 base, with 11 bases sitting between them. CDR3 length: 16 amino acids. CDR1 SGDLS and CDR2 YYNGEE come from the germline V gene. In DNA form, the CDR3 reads TGTGCCAGCAGCGTAGGATCTGGGACGGCCAAAAACATTCAGTACTTC. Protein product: CASSVGSGTAKNIQYF.